This TCR beta chain was recorded in a study of T cells in Graves' hyperthyroidism and ophthalmopathy. About the research overall: Peripheral blood samples were taken at initial diagnosis, prior to any treatment.

Uncontrolled infections, other autoimmune diseases, pregnancy or lactation led to exclusion of patients. Fresh peripheral blood, approximately 9.6 ml, yielded the PBMCs. Trimming removed 1 base from V and 5 bases from J, with 17 bases in between. The CDR3 totals 15 residues. Germline CDR1 reads DFQATT; CDR2 reads SNEGSKA (reference sequence). RNA transcripts provided the source from which TCR beta CDR3 regions were amplified. Carried out on the TCR CDR3, a first-round RT-PCR used the HTBI primer set. One entry per CDR3 protein, called by TCRdb with MiXCR from the multiplex PCR reads. The profile shows some 200,000 distinct CDR3 sequences, over 15% of them singletons. This clonotype has a count of ten or more.

The J gene is TRBJ2-5, the V gene TRBV20-1, with D hard to call. The material sequenced was blood. The TCR originated in a man aged 45 to 65 with Graves' hyperthyroidism. The chain's CDR3 is CSARASLGWRETQYF. The DNA of the CDR3 is TGCAGTGCTAGAGCCTCTCTAGGGTGGCGGGAGACCCAGTACTTC.